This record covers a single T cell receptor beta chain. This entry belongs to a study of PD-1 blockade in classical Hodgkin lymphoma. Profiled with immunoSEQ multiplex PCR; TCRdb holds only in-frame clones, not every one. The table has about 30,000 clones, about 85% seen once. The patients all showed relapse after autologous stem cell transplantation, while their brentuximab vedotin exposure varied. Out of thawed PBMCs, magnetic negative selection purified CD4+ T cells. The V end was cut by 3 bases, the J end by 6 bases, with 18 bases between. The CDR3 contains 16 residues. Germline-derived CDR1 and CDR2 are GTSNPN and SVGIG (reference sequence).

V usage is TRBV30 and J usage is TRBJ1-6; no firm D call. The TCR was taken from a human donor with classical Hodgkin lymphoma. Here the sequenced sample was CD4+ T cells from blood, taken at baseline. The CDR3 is CAWSEQTNSVNSPLHF. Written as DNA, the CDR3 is TGTGCCTGGAGCGAACAAACGAATTCAGTTAATTCACCCCTCCACTTT.